Each of the 5 T cell receptor beta chains below was sequenced from the same sample in a study of T cell repertoires in cytomegalovirus infection. TCRdb reprocessed the reads with MiXCR, giving one entry per CDR3 protein. The data contain under 250,000 distinct CDR3 sequences, more than 9% of them seen just once; the ten biggest clones take up around 1.6%. Sequenced: PBMCs. All receptors derive from a human donor in good health (CMV status not recorded). Some clones in this sample may be carry-over from other donors' samples.

This clonotype was seen many times. J is TRBJ1-2 and V is TRBV7-2; D ambiguous. From germline, CDR1 is SGHTA and CDR2 FQGNSA. V was shortened by 5 bases and J by 4 bases, with 11 bases between the two germline ends. The length of the CDR3 is 13 residues. The CDR3 nucleotides are TGTGCCAGCAGCAAACAAGGGAGCTATGGCTACACCTTC. Its translation is CASSKQGSYGYTF.

The chain has TRBV10-3 and TRBJ1-5; unclear D gene. V dropped 4 bases and J dropped 7 bases, with 14 bases sitting between them. CDR3 length: 14 amino acids. The germline CDR1 and CDR2 sequences are ENHRY and SYGVKD. Here the CDR3 reads CAISGTDGEQPQHF. In DNA form, the CDR3 reads TGTGCCATCAGTGGAACCGATGGAGAACAGCCCCAGCATTTT.

This clonotype was seen only a few times. The chain recombines TRBV7-3 with TRBJ2-3; the D is unclear. Per the germline V gene, CDR1 is SGHTA and CDR2 is FQGTGA. Between the trimmed V and J ends, which lost 4 bases and 2 bases, there was a span of 13 bases. This CDR3 spans 15 amino acids. CDR3 nucleotide sequence: TGTGCCAGCAGCTCGCCGACGAGTACCACAGATACGCAGTATTTT. Residues: CASSSPTSTTDTQYF.

In its sample, this clonotype was seen many times. This rearrangement joins TRBV6-5 to TRBJ2-1, with 11 bases matching TRBD2. The CDR3 covers 16 residues. Germline V gene data show CDR1 as MNHEY and CDR2 as SVGAGI. After removal of 2 bases from V and 8 bases from J, the junction contained 8 bases not matched to a gene. CDR3 DNA sequence: TGTGCCAGCAGTTACGCGGCACTAGCGGGAGACTATGAGCAGTTCTTC. Translation gives CASSYAALAGDYEQFF.

V is TRBV27 and J is TRBJ2-7; TRBD1 or TRBD2 may be the D gene (5 bases each). Germline CDR1 reads MNHEY; CDR2 reads SMNVEV (reference sequence). This CDR3 has 17 amino acids. V was pared by 5 bases and J by 4 bases, with 24 bases between. CDR3 sequence: CASSTTREQWGAYEQYF. The CDR3 nucleotides read TGTGCCAGCAGTACCACCCGGGAACAGTGGGGCGCATACGAGCAGTACTTC.